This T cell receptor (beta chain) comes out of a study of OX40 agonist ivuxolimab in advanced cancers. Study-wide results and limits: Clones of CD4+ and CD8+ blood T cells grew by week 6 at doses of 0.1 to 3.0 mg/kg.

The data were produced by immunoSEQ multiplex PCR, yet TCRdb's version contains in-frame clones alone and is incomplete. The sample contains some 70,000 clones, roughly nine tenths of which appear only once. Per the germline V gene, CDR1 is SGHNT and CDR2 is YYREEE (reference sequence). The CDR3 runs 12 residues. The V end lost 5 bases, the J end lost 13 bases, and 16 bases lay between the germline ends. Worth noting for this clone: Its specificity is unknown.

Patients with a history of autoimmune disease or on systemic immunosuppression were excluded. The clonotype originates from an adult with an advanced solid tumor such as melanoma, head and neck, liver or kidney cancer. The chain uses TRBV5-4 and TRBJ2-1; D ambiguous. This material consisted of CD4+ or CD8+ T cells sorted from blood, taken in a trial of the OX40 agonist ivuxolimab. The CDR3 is CASSSNWQIQFF. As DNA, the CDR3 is TGTGCCAGCAGTTCGAACTGGCAAATTCAGTTCTTC. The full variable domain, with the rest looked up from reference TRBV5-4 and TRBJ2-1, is ETGVTQSPTHLIKTRGQQVTLRCSSQSGHNTVSWYQQALGQGPQFIFQYYREEENGRGNFPPRFSGLQFPNYSSELNVNALELDDSALYLCASSSNWQIQFFGPGTRLTVL.